These 15 T cell receptor beta chains came from one sample sequenced in a study of T cell responses to AZD1222 COVID-19 vaccine. Sequencing was performed with immunoSEQ multiplex PCR; in TCRdb, only in-frame clones are kept and a portion is missing. The sample records 86,000 or so clones, about 92% being singletons. The specimen comprised peripheral blood, sampled on day 0 of AZD1222 vaccination. Source of these receptors: an adult in good health.

This sequence joins TRBV5-8 and TRBJ1-1, with unresolved D. The CDR3 consists of 13 residues. Trimming stripped 1 base from V and 1 base from J, with 5 bases between. Germline V gene lookup returns CDR1 SGHTS and CDR2 YDEGEE. The chain's CDR3 is CASSLTPNTEAFF. The CDR3 DNA follows: TGTGCCAGCAGCTTGACACCGAACACTGAAGCTTTCTTT.

The V gene is TRBV6-5, the J gene TRBJ1-1, with D tentatively TRBD1 (5 bases). The CDR3 sequence is 12 residues long. Germline values: CDR1 MNHEY, CDR2 SVGAGI. Trimming shortened V by 11 bases and J by 3 bases, and 13 bases separated the two germline ends. DNA for the CDR3: TGTGCCCATGGGGGAGTTCACACTGAAGCTTTCTTT. This sequence encodes CAHGGVHTEAFF.

This clone was seen only once. The J gene is TRBJ2-3, the V gene TRBV9, with TRBD1 matching over 8 bases. This CDR3 has 15 residues. Germline CDR1 SGDLS, CDR2 YYNGEE. V lost 2 bases, J lost 4 bases, and 6 bases stayed unmatched. The CDR3 loop reads CASSVVPGQADTQYF. The CDR3 bases are TGTGCCAGCAGCGTTGTCCCGGGACAGGCAGATACGCAGTATTTT.

The rearrangement joins TRBV7-2 to TRBJ2-7, with a possible D match to TRBD2 (5 bases). The CDR3 runs to 14 residues. Germline CDR1 reads SGHTA; CDR2 reads FQGNSA. Trimming took off 6 bases at V and 0 bases at J, with 12 bases between the two ends. The CDR3: CASSRWTGSYEQYF. The DNA of the CDR3 is TGTGCCAGCAGTCGATGGACTGGCTCCTACGAGCAGTACTTC.

The chain is built from TRBV29-1 and TRBJ2-7; weak D call: TRBD2 (5 bases). The V end was cut by 4 bases, the J end by 6 bases, with 10 bases between. The CDR3 contains 11 residues. Per germline, CDR1 SQVTM and CDR2 ANQGSEA. CDR3: CSVGEGSEQYF. The CDR3 nucleotides read TGCAGCGTTGGAGAGGGATCCGAGCAGTACTTC.

The J gene is TRBJ2-2, the V gene TRBV10-3; D gene ambiguous. Germline V CDR1 and CDR2: ENHRY, SYGVKD. The CDR3 extends over 12 amino acids. Trimming left V 5 bases short and J 3 bases short, with 4 bases between. The CDR3 here is CAISTDTGELFF. CDR3 nucleotide sequence: TGTGCCATCAGTACTGACACCGGGGAGCTGTTTTTT.

The chain carries TRBV10-3 and TRBJ2-7; no firm D call. The ends were cut back, 8 bases at V and 0 bases at J, with 11 bases in the middle. Germline lookup yields CDR1 ENHRY and CDR2 SYGVKD. The CDR3 sequence is 13 residues long. The CDR3 DNA follows: TGTGCCATCCAACCGACTGACTCCTACGAGCAGTACTTC. This gives the protein CAIQPTDSYEQYF.

The chain is built from TRBV5-3 and TRBJ2-7; TRBD2 aligns across 9 bases. TRBV5-3 carries the ORF label, with uncertain function. V shed 1 base and J 3 bases; nucleotides not matched to a gene: 14. This CDR3 contains 18 residues. The CDR3 loop is CARSLRPKTSGRYYEQYF. The CDR3 coding sequence is TGTGCCAGAAGCTTGAGGCCCAAAACTAGCGGGCGATACTACGAGCAGTACTTC.

This rearrangement joins TRBV15 to TRBJ2-1, with D possibly being TRBD1 (6 bases). CDR1 is LNHNV, CDR2 YYDKDF, per germline (reference sequence). Trimming stripped 6 bases from V and 9 bases from J, with 15 bases between. The CDR3 totals 13 residues. CDR3 in DNA: TGTGCCACCAGTCCTACCCCAGGGGTTGAGCAGTTCTTC. Protein sequence: CATSPTPGVEQFF.

The chain links TRBV7-2 to TRBJ1-3; no definite D call. This CDR3 region has 15 residues. Between the trimmed V and J ends, which lost 5 bases and 2 bases, there was a span of 13 bases. Germline lookup yields CDR1 SGHTA and CDR2 FQGNSA. The CDR3, as DNA: TGTGCCAGCAGCCCCCTGTTTGGCCCTGGAAACACCATATATTTT. This encodes CASSPLFGPGNTIYF.

The rearrangement uses TRBV5-4 and TRBJ1-2; D unresolved. Trimming stripped 1 base from V and 4 bases from J, with 17 bases between. CDR1 SGHNT and CDR2 YYREEE come from the germline V gene (reference sequence). CDR3 length: 16 residues. The CDR3 loop reads CASSLFGERITYGYTF. CDR3 bases: TGTGCCAGCAGCTTGTTCGGGGAGAGAATCACCTATGGCTACACCTTC.

CDR3 protein: CASSLEQFEQFF. The CDR3 DNA sequence: TGTGCCAGCAGCTTGGAGCAGTTTGAGCAGTTCTTC. The chain links TRBV5-8 to TRBJ2-1; D gene uncertain. CDR3 length: 12 amino acids. Trimming pared 0 bases from V and 9 bases from J, leaving 7 bases between. Per germline, CDR1 SGHTS and CDR2 YDEGEE.

The gene calls are TRBV15 and TRBJ2-5; D call uncertain. Germline CDR1 LNHNV, CDR2 YYDKDF (reference sequence). The length of the CDR3 is 14 residues. Trimming shortened V by 5 bases and J by 1 base, and 11 bases separated the two germline ends. As DNA, the CDR3 is TGTGCCACCAGCTCCCCGGACCTCCAAGAGACCCAGTACTTC. It yields the protein CATSSPDLQETQYF.

The chain employs TRBV4-1 and TRBJ1-5; D call uncertain. V was clipped by 4 bases and J by 1 base, with 11 bases between them. The CDR3 totals 15 residues. The germline CDR1 and CDR2 sequences are MGHRA and YSYEKL. The DNA of the CDR3 is TGCGCCAGCAGCCTTATCGTGGGAAGCAATCAGCCCCAGCATTTT. Translating gives CASSLIVGSNQPQHF.

The chain employs TRBV6-5 and TRBJ2-7, with unresolved D. The CDR3 loop spans 13 amino acids. Trimming cost V 0 bases and J 5 bases, with 8 bases left between them. Germline assignment: CDR1 MNHEY and CDR2 SVGAGI. CDR3 amino acids: CASSYSRRNEQYF. CDR3 nucleotides: TGTGCCAGCAGTTACTCTCGAAGGAACGAGCAGTACTTC.